The 9 T cell receptor beta chains reported below all come from one sample, sequenced in a study of T cell responses to AZD1222 COVID-19 vaccine. Here immunoSEQ multiplex PCR was the method, and the copy in TCRdb shows in-frame clones only, minus some. The repertoire consists of tens of thousands of clones, with around 87% occurring once and the leading ten covering almost 8.5%. Specimen: peripheral blood, collected on day 0 of AZD1222 vaccination. Source of these receptors: an adult in good health.

The genes are TRBV30 and TRBJ1-1; a possible D gene is TRBD1 (5 bases). Trimming left V 5 bases short and J 7 bases short, with 17 bases between. The CDR3 runs to 13 residues. Germline V gene data show CDR1 as GTSNPN and CDR2 as SVGIG (reference sequence). This CDR3 is CAWVWGVKGEAFF. The DNA for the CDR3 is TGTGCCTGGGTCTGGGGGGTGAAGGGTGAAGCTTTCTTT.

As for this clone: Different DNA sequences within this sample yield the same CDR3. CDR3 loop: CASSRQGATNEKLFF. As DNA, the CDR3 is TGTGCCAGCAGCCGACAGGGTGCAACTAATGAAAAACTGTTTTTT. The gene calls are TRBV7-9 and TRBJ1-4; 7 positions agree with TRBD1. With 5 bases clipped from V and 0 bases from J, the junction kept 3 bases outside the gene matches. This CDR3 region has 15 residues. CDR1 is SEHNR, CDR2 FQNEAQ, per germline (reference sequence).

The chain employs TRBV30 and TRBJ1-3, with D unresolved. V was cut by 3 bases and J by 8 bases, with 11 bases left in between. Germline loops: CDR1 GTSNPN, CDR2 SVGIG (reference sequence). The length of the CDR3 is 12 residues. The CDR3 nucleotides are TGTGCCTGGAGATACTCACTTGACACCATATATTTT. Translated, it gives CAWRYSLDTIYF. Looking up the rest from reference TRBV30 and TRBJ1-3 gives the full variable domain: SQTIHQWPATLVQPVGSPLSLECTVEGTSNPNLYWYRQAAGRGLQLLFYSVGIGQISSEVPQNLSASRPQDRQFILSSKKLLLSDSGFYLCAWRYSLDTIYFGEGSWLTVV.

The chain recombines TRBV20-1 with TRBJ1-1; D gene ambiguous. With 5 bases removed from V and 7 bases from J, the gap between germline ends came to 8 bases. The CDR3 is 10 residues long. Germline assignment: CDR1 DFQATT and CDR2 SNEGSKA (reference sequence). This chain's CDR3 is CSAATDEAFF. The CDR3 DNA follows: TGCAGTGCTGCGACGGATGAAGCTTTCTTT.

CDR3 bases: TGTGCCAGCAGTTACTCGACCGGTAGCAATCAGCCCCAGCATTTT. This translates into CASSYSTGSNQPQHF. The gene calls are TRBV6-5 and TRBJ1-5; no definite D call. CDR1 and CDR2 (germline): MNHEY, SVGAGI. The CDR3 runs to 15 residues. V was shortened by 0 bases and J by 0 bases, with 6 bases between the two germline ends.

V gene TRBV6-5 combines with J gene TRBJ2-6; D is uncertain. Germline CDR1 reads MNHEY; CDR2 reads SVGAGI. CDR3 length equals 15 residues. With 5 bases removed from V and 2 bases from J, the gap between germline ends came to 10 bases. Written as DNA, the CDR3 is TGTGCCAGCAGTAATCAAGCAACTGGGGCCAACGTCCTGACTTTC. Its translation: CASSNQATGANVLTF.

The DNA for the CDR3 is TGTGCCAGCAGTTTGAAAGCAGCCTATAGCAATCAGCCCCAGCATTTT. This translates into CASSLKAAYSNQPQHF. This chain uses TRBV28 with TRBJ1-5; D is ambiguous. The V gene lost 3 bases and the J gene lost 0 bases, with 12 bases spanning the gap. This CDR3 has 16 residues. Germline V gene data show CDR1 as MDHEN and CDR2 as SYDVKM.

This chain connects TRBV7-2 to TRBJ1-5; D uncertain. The ends were cut back, 1 base at V and 1 base at J, with 11 bases in the middle. Germline loops: CDR1 SGHTA, CDR2 FQGNSA. The CDR3 covers 16 residues. The CDR3 DNA is TGTGCCAGCAGCTTAGGGTGGGAATCGAGCAATCAGCCCCAGCATTTT. It translates to CASSLGWESSNQPQHF.

The rearrangement joins TRBV27 to TRBJ1-2; D possibly corresponds to TRBD1 (5 bases). V lost 7 bases and J 3 bases, leaving 18 bases between the germline ends. The CDR3 is 15 amino acids. From germline, CDR1 is MNHEY and CDR2 SMNVEV (reference sequence). The DNA of the CDR3 is TGTGCCAGCAACCCCGGGGGGGTTGGTTACTATGGCTACACCTTC. This codes for CASNPGGVGYYGYTF.